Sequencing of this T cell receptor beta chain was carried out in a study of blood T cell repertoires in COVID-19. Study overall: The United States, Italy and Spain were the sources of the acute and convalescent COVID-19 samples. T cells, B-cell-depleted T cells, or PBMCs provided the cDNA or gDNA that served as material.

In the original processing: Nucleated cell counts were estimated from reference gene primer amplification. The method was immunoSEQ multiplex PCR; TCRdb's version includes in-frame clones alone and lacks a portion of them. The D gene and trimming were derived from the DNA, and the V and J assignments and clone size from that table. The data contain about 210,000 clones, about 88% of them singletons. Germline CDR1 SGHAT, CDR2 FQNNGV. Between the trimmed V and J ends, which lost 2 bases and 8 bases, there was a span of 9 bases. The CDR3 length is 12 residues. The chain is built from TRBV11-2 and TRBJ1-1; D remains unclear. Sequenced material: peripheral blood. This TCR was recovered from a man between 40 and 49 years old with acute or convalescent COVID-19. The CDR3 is CASSLTVREAFF. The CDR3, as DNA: TGTGCCAGCAGCTTAACAGTCAGGGAAGCTTTCTTT.